This is a list of T cell receptor beta chains from one sample in a study of T cells in Graves' hyperthyroidism and ophthalmopathy. TCRdb called the multiplex PCR reads again in MiXCR, with one record for every CDR3 protein. The table records under 800,000 distinct CDR3 sequences, 13% to 15% of them present only once. Sequencing was done on a sample of blood. These receptors all come from a woman aged 18-30 years with Graves' hyperthyroidism. CDR3s include the opening cysteine and the closing phenylalanine or tryptophan. D genes are given only for firm matches. Not every row has a clone size; where given, it reads once, few, many or a size class.

>TRBV7-9|-|TRBJ2-7|few
TGTGCCAGCGCCCAGGTTGCTCACTACGAGCAGTACTTC
CASAQVAHYEQYF
>TRBV3-1|TRBD1|TRBJ2-5|many
TGTGCCAGCAGCCAAGAATATGGGACAGGGTCAGAGACCCAGTACTTC
CASSQEYGTGSETQYF
>TRBV3-1|TRBD2|TRBJ2-2|-
TGTGCCAGCAGCCAAGGCCCTAGCGGATGGAACACCGGGGAGCTGTTTTTT
CASSQGPSGWNTGELFF
>TRBV10-2|-|TRBJ1-6|-
TGCGCCACCGGGTGGGGGCCCGGGCATAATTCACCCCTCCACTTT
CATGWGPGHNSPLHF
>TRBV28|-|TRBJ1-2|many
TGTGCCAGCAGTTTATCGACCTGGAAAGTTGGCTATGGCTACACCTTC
CASSLSTWKVGYGYTF
>TRBV12-3/TRBV12-4|TRBD2|TRBJ2-7|many
TGTGCCAGCAGTTGGACTAGCGGGAACTACGAGCAGTACTTC
CASSWTSGNYEQYF
>TRBV11-2|-|TRBJ2-1|many
TGTGCCAGCAGCTTAGTGCCGGAGCAGTTCTTC
CASSLVPEQFF
>TRBV2|-|TRBJ1-4|-
TGTGCCAGCAGAGCCCTGACTGGGCCGCGAGCAACTAATGAAAAACTGTTTTTT
CASRALTGPRATNEKLFF
>TRBV12-3/TRBV12-4|TRBD1|TRBJ2-2|few
TGTGCCAGCACCCCCCGGGACAGGGGAAAACCCGGGGAGCTGTTTTTT
CASTPRDRGKPGELFF
>TRBV9|-|TRBJ2-1|-
TGTGCCAGCAGCGTAGAACAGGTTCCGAGGGAGCAGTTCTTC
CASSVEQVPREQFF
>TRBV18|-|TRBJ2-1|many
TGTGCCAGCTCCCCCAGAGGGAGCTTCCCCAATGAGCAGTTCTTC
CASSPRGSFPNEQFF
>TRBV12-3/TRBV12-4|-|TRBJ2-3|many
TGTGCCAGCAGGACAGGACCTAGGGGGGCAGATACGCAGTATTTT
CASRTGPRGADTQYF
>TRBV10-3|-|TRBJ2-5|many
TGTGCCATCAGTGAGCACAGGGTAAATCAAGAGACCCAGTACTTC
CAISEHRVNQETQYF
>TRBV24-1|-|TRBJ2-2|-
TGTGCCACCAGTGATTTAAGGACCGGGGAGCTGTTTTTT
CATSDLRTGELFF
>TRBV29-1|TRBD1|TRBJ2-7|-
TGCAGCGTTCGGACAGGATCCCACGAGCAGTACTTC
CSVRTGSHEQYF
>TRBV12-3/TRBV12-4|TRBD1|TRBJ2-7|many
TGTGCCACCAGAGAGGACAGGGGGAACTACGAGCAGTACTTC
CATREDRGNYEQYF
>TRBV30|-|TRBJ2-1|many
TGTGCCTGGAGTGTACTCCCTCTAGGATGGGGGGACAATGAGCAGTTCTTC
CAWSVLPLGWGDNEQFF
>TRBV20-1|-|TRBJ2-3|-
TGCAGTGCTAGAGTCTTCGGGGGACGGGGAGATACGCAGTATTTT
CSARVFGGRGDTQYF
>TRBV6-1|-|TRBJ2-5|-
TGTGCCAGCAGGGGTGTAGGAGTGAATGAAGAGACCCAGTACTTC
CASRGVGVNEETQYF
>TRBV12-3/TRBV12-4|-|TRBJ2-2|few
TGTGCCAACAGTCACCAGAAATTTACCGGGGAGCTGTTTTTT
CANSHQKFTGELFF
>TRBV29-1|TRBD2|TRBJ2-1|-
TGCAGCGTTGAGGGAGGGCCTTACAATGAGCAGTTCTTC
CSVEGGPYNEQFF
>TRBV2|TRBD2|TRBJ2-3|many
TGTGCCAGCAGTGAAGTCGCGGGAGGATTCAGCACAGATACGCAGTATTTT
CASSEVAGGFSTDTQYF
>TRBV29-1|-|TRBJ2-7|-
TGCAGCGCACACACAGACTCCTACGAGCAGTACTTC
CSAHTDSYEQYF
>TRBV3-1|TRBD1|TRBJ2-7|few
TGTGCCAGCAGCCACTGGACAGGGAAAATCTACGAGCAGTACTTC
CASSHWTGKIYEQYF
>TRBV28|-|TRBJ1-2|-
TGTGCCAGCGGGAGTAACTATGGCTACACCTTC
CASGSNYGYTF
>TRBV7-9|TRBD2|TRBJ2-1|many
TGTGCCAGCAGTCCGACTAGCGGGGCTTACAATGAGCAGTTCTTC
CASSPTSGAYNEQFF
>TRBV2|TRBD1|TRBJ2-7|many
TGTGCCAGCAAACGGGACAGACGCTACGAGCAGTACTTC
CASKRDRRYEQYF
>TRBV28|-|TRBJ1-5|many
TGTGCCAGCAGTTTCGAGTTAAGCAATCAGCCCCAGCATTTT
CASSFELSNQPQHF
>TRBV11-2|TRBD2|TRBJ2-3|-
TGTGCCAGCAGCCCGGGACTAGCGGGAGGGGGGGCAGATACGCAGTATTTT
CASSPGLAGGGADTQYF
>TRBV4-2|-|TRBJ2-4|few
TGTGCCAGCAGCCAAGAGGGGGGCGGAGGGGGCTATGCCAAAAACATTCAGTACTTC
CASSQEGGGGGYAKNIQYF
>TRBV7-3|TRBD2|TRBJ2-2|many
TGTGCCAGCAGCTTAACGTTGGTAGCGGGAGGGCCGGACACCGGGGAGCTGTTTTTT
CASSLTLVAGGPDTGELFF
>TRBV28|-|TRBJ2-5|many
TGTGCCAGCAGTTTCTGGGGTGGGGGCGATATTTCGGAGACCCAGTACTTC
CASSFWGGGDISETQYF
>TRBV20-1|-|TRBJ2-4|few
TGCAGTGCTAGAGGGACCTTAGCGAACATTCAGTACTTC
CSARGTLANIQYF
>TRBV2|-|TRBJ1-5|many
TGTGCCAGCAACCGGGGGGCCGGCAATCAGCCCCAGCATTTT
CASNRGAGNQPQHF
>TRBV10-3|TRBD1|TRBJ1-1|many
TGTGCCATCAGTGAGTCGACAGGGTATGTCTCTGAAGCTTTCTTT
CAISESTGYVSEAFF
>TRBV27|TRBD1|TRBJ2-1|-
TGTGCCAGCAGTCCCTGGACAGGGAAATCCTACGAGCAGTTCTTC
CASSPWTGKSYEQFF
>TRBV28|-|TRBJ1-2|many
TGTGCCAGCAGTTTAGACGACTCGGGGTATGGCTACACCTTC
CASSLDDSGYGYTF
>TRBV12-3/TRBV12-4|TRBD2|TRBJ2-1|-
TGTGCCAGCAGCCTACCGGGACTAGCCTCCTACAATGAGCAGTTCTTC
CASSLPGLASYNEQFF
>TRBV30|-|TRBJ1-1|many
TGTGCCTGGGGCCGTATGAACACTGAAGCTTTCTTT
CAWGRMNTEAFF
>TRBV20-1|TRBD2|TRBJ2-1|once
TGCAGTGCTAGCGAACTAGCGGGAGGGGACAATGAGCAGTTCTTC
CSASELAGGDNEQFF
>TRBV28|-|TRBJ1-5|-
TGTGCCAGCAGATTGGGGATACGCAATCAGCCCCAGCATTTT
CASRLGIRNQPQHF
>TRBV7-9|TRBD2|TRBJ2-2|once
TGTGCCAGCAGCATCCCTAGCGGGAGTTTACCAAGCACCGGGGAGCTGTTTTTT
CASSIPSGSLPSTGELFF